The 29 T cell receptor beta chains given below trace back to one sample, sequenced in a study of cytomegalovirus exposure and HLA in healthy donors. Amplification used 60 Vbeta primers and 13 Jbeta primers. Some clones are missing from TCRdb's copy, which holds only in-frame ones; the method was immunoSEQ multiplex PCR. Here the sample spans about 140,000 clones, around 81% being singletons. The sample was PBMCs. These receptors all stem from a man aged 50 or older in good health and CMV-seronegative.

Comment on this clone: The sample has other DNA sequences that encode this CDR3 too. CDR3 DNA: TGTGCCAGCAGTGGACAGGGTAGCAATCAGCCCCAGCATTTT. This gives the protein CASSGQGSNQPQHF. V is TRBV6-1 and J is TRBJ1-5; 7 positions agree with TRBD1. The germline V gene encodes CDR1 MNHNS and CDR2 SASEGT. The CDR3 spans 14 residues. With V trimmed by 4 bases and J by 0 bases, 0 bases remained unmatched.

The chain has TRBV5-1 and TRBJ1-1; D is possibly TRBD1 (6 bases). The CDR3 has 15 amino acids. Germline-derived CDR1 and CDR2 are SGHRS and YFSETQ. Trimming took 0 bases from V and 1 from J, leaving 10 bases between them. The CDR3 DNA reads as TGCGCCAGCAGCTTGGGGACAGCGAAGAACACTGAAGCTTTCTTT. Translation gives CASSLGTAKNTEAFF.

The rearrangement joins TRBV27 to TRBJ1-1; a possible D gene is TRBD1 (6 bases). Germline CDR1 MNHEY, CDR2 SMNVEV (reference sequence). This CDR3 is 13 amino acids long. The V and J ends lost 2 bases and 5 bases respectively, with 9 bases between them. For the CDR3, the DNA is TGTGCCAGCAGTTTAAAGGGGGAAACTGAAGCTTTCTTT. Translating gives CASSLKGETEAFF.

The CDR3 spells CASSRQGGNTEAFF. DNA of the CDR3: TGCGCCAGCAGCAGACAGGGAGGGAACACTGAAGCTTTCTTT. The V gene is TRBV5-1, the J gene TRBJ1-1; TRBD1 aligns across 7 bases. J was trimmed by 1 base and V by 4 bases; bases with no gene match: 4. This CDR3 comprises 14 residues. Per the germline V gene, CDR1 is SGHRS and CDR2 is YFSETQ.

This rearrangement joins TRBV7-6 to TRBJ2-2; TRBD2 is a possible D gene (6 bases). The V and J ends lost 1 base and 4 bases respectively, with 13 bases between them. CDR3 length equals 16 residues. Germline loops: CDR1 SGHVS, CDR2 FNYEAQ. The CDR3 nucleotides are TGTGCCAGCAGCTTAGGTCGTAGCGGAACCACCGGGGAGCTGTTTTTT. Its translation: CASSLGRSGTTGELFF.

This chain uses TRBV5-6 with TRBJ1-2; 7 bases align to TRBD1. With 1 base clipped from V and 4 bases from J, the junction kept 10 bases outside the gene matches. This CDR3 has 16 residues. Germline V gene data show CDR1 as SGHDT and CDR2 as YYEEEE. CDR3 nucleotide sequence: TGTGCCAGCAGCTTGCGGGTAACGACAGGGCCCTATGGCTACACCTTC. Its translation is CASSLRVTTGPYGYTF.

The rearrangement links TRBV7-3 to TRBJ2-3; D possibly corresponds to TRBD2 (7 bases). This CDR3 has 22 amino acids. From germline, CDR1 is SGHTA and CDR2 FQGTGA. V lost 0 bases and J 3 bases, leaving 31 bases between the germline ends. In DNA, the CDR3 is TGTGCCAGCAGCTTAACCAGAAGTGGCTCGGGGGGCAGCGGGCCTCCAACAGATACGCAGTATTTT. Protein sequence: CASSLTRSGSGGSGPPTDTQYF.

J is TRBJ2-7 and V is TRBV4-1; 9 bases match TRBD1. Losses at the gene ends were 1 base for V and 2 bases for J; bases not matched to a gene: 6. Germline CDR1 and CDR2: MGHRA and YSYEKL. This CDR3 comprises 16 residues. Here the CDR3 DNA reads TGCGCCAGCAGCCAAGGCTCGGGACAGGGAGCCTACGAGCAGTACTTC. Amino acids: CASSQGSGQGAYEQYF.

The CDR3 sequence: CASSSGGGGSSYEQYF. CDR3 sequence (DNA): TGTGCCAGCAGCTCGGGCGGCGGAGGGAGCTCCTACGAGCAGTACTTC. The rearrangement uses TRBV5-4 and TRBJ2-7; D possibly corresponds to TRBD2 (6 bases). This CDR3 is built from 16 residues. The germline V gene encodes CDR1 SGHNT and CDR2 YYREEE (reference sequence). Trimming took off 3 bases at V and 0 bases at J, with 16 bases between the two ends.

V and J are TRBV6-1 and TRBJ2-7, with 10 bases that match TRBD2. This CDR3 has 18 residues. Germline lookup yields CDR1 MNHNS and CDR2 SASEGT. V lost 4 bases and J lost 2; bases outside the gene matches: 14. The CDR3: CASSGWSASGSVTYEQYF. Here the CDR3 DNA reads TGTGCCAGCAGTGGATGGTCGGCTAGCGGGAGTGTCACCTACGAGCAGTACTTC.

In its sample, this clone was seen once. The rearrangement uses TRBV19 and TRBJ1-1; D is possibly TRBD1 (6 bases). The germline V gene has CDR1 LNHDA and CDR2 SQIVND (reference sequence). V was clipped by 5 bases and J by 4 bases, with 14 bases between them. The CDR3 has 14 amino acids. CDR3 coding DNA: TGTGCCAGTAGTCGTTCTCAGGGGAGCACTGAAGCTTTCTTT. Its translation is CASSRSQGSTEAFF. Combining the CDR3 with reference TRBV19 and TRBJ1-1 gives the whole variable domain DGGITQSPKYLFRKEGQNVTLSCEQNLNHDAMYWYRQDPGQGLRLIYYSQIVNDFQKGDIAEGYSVSREKKESFPLTVTSAQKNPTAFYLCASSRSQGSTEAFFGQGTRLTVV.

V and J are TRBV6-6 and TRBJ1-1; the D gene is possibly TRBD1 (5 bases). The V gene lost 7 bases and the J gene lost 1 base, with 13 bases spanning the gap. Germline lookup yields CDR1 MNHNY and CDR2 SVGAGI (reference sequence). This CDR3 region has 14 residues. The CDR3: CASILGLTNTEAFF. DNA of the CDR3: TGTGCCAGCATTCTGGGACTTACGAACACTGAAGCTTTCTTT.

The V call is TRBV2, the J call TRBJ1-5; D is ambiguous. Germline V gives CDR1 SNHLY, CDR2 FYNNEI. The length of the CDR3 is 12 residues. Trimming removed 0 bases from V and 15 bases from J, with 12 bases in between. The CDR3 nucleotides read TGTGCCAGCAGTGAAGCCCTGGGCAACCGGCATTTT. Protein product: CASSEALGNRHF.

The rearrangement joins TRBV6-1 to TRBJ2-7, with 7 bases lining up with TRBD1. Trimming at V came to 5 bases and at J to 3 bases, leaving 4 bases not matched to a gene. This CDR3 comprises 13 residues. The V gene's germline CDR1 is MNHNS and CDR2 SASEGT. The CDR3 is CASSSGQDYEQYF. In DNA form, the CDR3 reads TGTGCCAGCAGTAGCGGACAGGACTACGAGCAGTACTTC.

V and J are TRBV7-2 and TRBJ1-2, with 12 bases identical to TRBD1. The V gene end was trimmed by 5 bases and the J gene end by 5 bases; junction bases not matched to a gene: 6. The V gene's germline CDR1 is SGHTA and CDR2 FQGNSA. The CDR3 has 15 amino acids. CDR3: CASSTQGQGAYGYTF. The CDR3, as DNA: TGTGCCAGCAGCACGCAGGGACAGGGGGCATATGGCTACACCTTC.

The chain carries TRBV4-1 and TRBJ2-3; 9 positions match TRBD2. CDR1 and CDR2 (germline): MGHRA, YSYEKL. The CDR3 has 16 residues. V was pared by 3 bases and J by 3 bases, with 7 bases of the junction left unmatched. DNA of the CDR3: TGCGCCAGCAGCCAGGGTCTAGCGGGGTTTACAGATACGCAGTATTTT. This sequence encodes CASSQGLAGFTDTQYF.

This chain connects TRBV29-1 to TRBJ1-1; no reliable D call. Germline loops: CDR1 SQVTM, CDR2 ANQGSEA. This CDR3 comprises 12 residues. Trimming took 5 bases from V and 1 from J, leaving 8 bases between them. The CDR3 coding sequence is TGCAGCGTTACTCCAACGAACACTGAAGCTTTCTTT. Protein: CSVTPTNTEAFF.

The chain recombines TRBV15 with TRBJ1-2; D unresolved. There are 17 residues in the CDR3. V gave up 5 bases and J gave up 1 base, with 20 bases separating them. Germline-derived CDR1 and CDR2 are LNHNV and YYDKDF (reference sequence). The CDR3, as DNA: TGTGCCACCAGCCCCCAAGTGGGCGCAACGTTTAACTATGGCTACACCTTC. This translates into CATSPQVGATFNYGYTF.

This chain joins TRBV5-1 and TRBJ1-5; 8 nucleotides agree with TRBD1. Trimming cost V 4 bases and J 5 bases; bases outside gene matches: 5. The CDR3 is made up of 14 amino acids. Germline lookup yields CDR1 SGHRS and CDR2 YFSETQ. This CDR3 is CASSLGQVDQPQHF. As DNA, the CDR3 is TGCGCCAGCAGCCTGGGACAGGTCGATCAGCCCCAGCATTTT. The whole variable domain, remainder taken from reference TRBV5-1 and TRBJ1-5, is KAGVTQTPRYLIKTRGQQVTLSCSPISGHRSVSWYQQTPGQGLQFLFEYFSETQRNKGNFPGRFSGRQFSNSRSEMNVSTLELGDSALYLCASSLGQVDQPQHFGDGTRLSIL.

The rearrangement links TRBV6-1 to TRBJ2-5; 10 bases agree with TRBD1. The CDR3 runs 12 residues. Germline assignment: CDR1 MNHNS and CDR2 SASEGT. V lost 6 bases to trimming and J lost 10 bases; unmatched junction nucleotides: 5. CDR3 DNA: TGTGCCAGCAGGGAGGGACAGGGGTGCCAGTACTTC. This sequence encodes CASREGQGCQYF.

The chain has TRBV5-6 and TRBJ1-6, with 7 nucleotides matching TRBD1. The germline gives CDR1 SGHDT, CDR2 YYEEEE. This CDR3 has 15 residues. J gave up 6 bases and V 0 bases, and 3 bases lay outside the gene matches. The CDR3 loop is CASSLGQGFNSPLHF. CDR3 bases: TGTGCCAGCAGCTTGGGACAGGGTTTTAATTCACCCCTCCACTTT.

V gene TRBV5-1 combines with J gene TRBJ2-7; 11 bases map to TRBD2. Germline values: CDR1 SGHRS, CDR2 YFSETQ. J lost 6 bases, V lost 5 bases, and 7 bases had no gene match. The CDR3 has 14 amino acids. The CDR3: CASRKLAGDTEQYF. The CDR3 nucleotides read TGCGCCAGCAGGAAACTAGCGGGAGACACCGAGCAGTACTTC.

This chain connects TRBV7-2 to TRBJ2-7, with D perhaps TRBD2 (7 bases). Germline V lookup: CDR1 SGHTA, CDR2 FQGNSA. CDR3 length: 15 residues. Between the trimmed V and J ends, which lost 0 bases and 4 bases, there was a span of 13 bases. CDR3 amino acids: CASSLAGGPLYEQYF. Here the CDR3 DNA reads TGTGCCAGCAGCTTAGCGGGGGGGCCTTTGTACGAGCAGTACTTC. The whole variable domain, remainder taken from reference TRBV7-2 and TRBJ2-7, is GAGVSQSPSNKVTEKGKDVELRCDPISGHTALYWYRQSLGQGLEFLIYFQGNSAPDKSGLPSDRFSAERTGGSVSTLTIQRTQQEDSAVYLCASSLAGGPLYEQYFGPGTRLTVT.

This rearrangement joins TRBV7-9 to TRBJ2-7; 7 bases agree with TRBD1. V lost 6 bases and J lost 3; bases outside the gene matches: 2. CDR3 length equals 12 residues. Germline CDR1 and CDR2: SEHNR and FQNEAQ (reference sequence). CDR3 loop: CASRGQSYEQYF. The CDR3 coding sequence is TGTGCCAGCAGGGGACAGAGCTACGAGCAGTACTTC. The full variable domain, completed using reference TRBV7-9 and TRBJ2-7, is DTGVSQNPRHKITKRGQNVTFRCDPISEHNRLYWYRQTLGQGPEFLTYFQNEAQLEKSRLLSDRFSAERPKGSFSTLEIQRTEQGDSAMYLCASRGQSYEQYFGPGTRLTVT.

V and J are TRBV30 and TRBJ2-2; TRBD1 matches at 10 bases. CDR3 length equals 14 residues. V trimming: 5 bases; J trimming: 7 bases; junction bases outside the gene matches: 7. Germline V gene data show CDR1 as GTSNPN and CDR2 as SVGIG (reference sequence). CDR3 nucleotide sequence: TGTGCCTGGGCCGGGACAGGGGTCATCGGGGAGCTGTTTTTT. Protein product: CAWAGTGVIGELFF. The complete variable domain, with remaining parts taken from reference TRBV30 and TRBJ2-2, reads SQTIHQWPATLVQPVGSPLSLECTVEGTSNPNLYWYRQAAGRGLQLLFYSVGIGQISSEVPQNLSASRPQDRQFILSSKKLLLSDSGFYLCAWAGTGVIGELFFGEGSRLTVL.

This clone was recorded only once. In DNA form, the CDR3 reads TGTGCCAGCAGTTTGGGCAGGGGCTACGAGCAGTACTTC. This gives the protein CASSLGRGYEQYF. This sequence joins TRBV28 and TRBJ2-7; TRBD1 is a possible D gene (6 bases). The V gene's germline CDR1 is MDHEN and CDR2 SYDVKM. CDR3 length: 13 amino acids. Trimming took off 3 bases at V and 3 bases at J, with 9 bases between the two ends.

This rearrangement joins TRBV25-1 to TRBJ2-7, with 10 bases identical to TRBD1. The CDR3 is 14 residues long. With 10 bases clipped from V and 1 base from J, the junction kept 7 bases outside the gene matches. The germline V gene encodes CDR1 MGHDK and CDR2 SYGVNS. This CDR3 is CATAGTGVSYEQYF. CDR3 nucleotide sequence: TGTGCCACCGCCGGGACAGGGGTTTCCTACGAGCAGTACTTC.

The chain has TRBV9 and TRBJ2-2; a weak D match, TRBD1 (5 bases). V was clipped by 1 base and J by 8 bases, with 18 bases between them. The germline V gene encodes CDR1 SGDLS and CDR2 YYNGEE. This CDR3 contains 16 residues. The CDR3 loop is CASSVPPDIPAGELFF. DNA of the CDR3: TGTGCCAGCAGCGTACCCCCGGACATTCCGGCGGGGGAGCTGTTTTTT.

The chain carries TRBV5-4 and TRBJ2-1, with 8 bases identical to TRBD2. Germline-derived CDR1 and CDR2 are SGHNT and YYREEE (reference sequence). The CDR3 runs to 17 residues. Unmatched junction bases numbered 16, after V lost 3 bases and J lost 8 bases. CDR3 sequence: CASSSQAGGPGVHEQFF. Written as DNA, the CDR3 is TGTGCCAGCAGCTCCCAGGCGGGGGGTCCCGGGGTTCATGAGCAGTTCTTC.